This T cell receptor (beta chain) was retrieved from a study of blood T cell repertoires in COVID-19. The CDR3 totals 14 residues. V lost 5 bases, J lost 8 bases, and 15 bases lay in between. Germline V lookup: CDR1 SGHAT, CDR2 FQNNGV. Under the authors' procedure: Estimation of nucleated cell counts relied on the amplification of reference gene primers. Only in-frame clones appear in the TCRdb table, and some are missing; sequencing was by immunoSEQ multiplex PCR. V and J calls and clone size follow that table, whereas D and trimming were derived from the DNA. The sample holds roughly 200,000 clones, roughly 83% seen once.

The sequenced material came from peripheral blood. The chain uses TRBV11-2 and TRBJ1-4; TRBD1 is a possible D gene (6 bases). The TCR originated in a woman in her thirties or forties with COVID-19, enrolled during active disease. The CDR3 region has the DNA TGTGCCAGCAGCCCCCCCGGGGGGCAAGAAAAACTGTTTTTT. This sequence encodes CASSPPGGQEKLFF.